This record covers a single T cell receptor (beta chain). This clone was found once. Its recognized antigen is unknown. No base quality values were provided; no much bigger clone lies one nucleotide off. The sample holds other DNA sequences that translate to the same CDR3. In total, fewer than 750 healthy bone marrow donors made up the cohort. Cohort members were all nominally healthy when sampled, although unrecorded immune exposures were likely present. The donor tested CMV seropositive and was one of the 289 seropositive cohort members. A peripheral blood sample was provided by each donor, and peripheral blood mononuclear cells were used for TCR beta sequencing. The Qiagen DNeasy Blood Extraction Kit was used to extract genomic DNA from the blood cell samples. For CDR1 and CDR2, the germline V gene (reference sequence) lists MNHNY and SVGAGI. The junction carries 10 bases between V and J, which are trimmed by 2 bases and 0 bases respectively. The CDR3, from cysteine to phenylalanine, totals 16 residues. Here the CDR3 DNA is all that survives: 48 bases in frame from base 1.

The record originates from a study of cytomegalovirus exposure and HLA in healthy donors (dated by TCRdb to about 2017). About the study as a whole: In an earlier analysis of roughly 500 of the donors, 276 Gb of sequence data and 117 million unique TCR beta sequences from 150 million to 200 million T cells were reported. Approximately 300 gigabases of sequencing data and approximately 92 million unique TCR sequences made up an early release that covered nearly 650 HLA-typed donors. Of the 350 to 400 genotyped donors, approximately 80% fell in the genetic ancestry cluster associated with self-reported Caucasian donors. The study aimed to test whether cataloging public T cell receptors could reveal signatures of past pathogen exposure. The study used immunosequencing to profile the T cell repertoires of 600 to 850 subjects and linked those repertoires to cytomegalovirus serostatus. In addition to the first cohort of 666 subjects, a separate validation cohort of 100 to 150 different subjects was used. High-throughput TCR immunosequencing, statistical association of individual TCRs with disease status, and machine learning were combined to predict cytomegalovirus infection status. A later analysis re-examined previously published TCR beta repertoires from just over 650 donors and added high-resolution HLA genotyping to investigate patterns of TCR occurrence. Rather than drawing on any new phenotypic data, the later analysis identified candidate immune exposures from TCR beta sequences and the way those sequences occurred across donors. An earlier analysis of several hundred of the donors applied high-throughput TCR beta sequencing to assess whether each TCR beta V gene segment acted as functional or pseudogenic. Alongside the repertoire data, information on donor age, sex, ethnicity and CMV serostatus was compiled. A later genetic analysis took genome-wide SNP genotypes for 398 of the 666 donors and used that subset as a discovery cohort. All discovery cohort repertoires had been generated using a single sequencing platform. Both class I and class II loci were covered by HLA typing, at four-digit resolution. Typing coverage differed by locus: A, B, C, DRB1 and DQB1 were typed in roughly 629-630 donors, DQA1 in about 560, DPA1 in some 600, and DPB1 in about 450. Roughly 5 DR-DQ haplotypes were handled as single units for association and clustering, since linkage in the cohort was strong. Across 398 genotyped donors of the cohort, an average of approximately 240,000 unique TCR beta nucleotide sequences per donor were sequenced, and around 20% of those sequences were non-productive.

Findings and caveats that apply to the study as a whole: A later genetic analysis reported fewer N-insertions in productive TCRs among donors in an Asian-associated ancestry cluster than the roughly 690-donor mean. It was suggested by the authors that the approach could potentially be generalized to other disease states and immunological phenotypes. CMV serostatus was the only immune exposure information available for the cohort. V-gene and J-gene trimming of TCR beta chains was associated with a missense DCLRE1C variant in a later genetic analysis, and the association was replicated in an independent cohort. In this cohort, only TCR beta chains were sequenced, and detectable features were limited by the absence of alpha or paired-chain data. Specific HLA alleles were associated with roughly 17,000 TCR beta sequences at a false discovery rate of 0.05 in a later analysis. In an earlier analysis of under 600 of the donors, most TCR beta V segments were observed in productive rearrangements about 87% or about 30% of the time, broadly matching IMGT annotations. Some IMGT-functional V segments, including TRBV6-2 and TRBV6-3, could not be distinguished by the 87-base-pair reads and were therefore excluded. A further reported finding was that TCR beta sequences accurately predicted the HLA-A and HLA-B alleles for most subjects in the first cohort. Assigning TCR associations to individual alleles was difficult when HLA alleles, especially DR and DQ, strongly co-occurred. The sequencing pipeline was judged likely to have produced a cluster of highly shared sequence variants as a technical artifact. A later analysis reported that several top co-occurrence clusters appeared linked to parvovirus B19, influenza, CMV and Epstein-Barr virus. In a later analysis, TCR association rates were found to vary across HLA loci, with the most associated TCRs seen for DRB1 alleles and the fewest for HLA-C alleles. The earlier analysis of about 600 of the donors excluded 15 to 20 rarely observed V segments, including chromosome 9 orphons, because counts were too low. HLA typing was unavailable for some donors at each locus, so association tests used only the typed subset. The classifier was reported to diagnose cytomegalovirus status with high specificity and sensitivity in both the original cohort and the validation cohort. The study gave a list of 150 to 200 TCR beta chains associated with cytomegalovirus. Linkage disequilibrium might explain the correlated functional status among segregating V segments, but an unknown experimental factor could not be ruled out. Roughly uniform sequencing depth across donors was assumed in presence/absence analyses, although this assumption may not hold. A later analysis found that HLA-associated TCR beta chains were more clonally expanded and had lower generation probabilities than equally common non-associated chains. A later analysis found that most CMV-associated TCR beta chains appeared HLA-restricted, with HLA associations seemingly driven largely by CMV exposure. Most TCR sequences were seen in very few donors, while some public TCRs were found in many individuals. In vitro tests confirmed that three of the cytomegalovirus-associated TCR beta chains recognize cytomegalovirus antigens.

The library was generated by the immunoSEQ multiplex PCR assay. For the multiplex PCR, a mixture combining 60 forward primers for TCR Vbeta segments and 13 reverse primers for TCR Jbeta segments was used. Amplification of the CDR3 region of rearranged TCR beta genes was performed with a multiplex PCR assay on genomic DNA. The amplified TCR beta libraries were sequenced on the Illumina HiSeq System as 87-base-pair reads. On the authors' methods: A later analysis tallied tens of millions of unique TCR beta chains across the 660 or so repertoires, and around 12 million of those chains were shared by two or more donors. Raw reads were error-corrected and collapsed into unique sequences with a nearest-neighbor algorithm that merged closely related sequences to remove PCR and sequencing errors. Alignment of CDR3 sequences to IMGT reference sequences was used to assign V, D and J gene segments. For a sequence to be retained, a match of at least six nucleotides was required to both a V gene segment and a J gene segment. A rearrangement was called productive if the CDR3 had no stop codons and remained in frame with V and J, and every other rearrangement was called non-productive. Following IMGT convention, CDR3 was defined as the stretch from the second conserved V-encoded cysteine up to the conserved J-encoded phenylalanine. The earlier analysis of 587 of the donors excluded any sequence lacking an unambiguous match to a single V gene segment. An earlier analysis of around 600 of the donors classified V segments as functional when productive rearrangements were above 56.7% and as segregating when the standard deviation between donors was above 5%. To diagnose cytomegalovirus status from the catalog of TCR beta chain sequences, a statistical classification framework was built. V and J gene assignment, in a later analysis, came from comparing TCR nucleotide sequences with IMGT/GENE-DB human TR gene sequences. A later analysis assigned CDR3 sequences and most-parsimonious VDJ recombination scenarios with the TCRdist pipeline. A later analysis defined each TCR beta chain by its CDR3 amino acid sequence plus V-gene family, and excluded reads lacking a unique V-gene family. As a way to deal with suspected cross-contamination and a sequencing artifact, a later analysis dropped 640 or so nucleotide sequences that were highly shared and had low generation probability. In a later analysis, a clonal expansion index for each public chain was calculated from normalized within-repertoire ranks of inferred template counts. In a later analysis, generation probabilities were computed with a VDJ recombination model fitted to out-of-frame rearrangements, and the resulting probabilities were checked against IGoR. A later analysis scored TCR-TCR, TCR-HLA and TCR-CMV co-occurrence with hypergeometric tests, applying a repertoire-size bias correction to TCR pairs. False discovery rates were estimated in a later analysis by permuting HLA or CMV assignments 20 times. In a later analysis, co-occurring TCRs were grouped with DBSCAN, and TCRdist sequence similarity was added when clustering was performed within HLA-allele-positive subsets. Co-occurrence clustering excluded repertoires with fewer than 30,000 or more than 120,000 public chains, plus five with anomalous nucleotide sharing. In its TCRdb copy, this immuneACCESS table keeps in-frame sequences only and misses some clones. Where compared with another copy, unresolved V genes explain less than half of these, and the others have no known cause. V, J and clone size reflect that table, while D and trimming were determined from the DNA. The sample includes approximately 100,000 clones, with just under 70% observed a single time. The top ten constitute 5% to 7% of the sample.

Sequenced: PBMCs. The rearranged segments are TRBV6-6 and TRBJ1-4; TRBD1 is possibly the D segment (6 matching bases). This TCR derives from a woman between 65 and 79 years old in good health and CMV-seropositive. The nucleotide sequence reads TGTGCCAGCAGTTACCAGGGGCCGGCAACTAATGAAAAACTGTTTTTT. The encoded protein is CASSYQGPATNEKLFF.